This is a list of T cell receptor beta chains from one sample in a study of Graves' ophthalmopathy and Graves' hyperthyroidism. Each CDR3 protein is one row after TCRdb ran MiXCR on the multiplex PCR reads. The table records 1 million to 1.3 million distinct CDR3 sequences, around a third of them present only once. The sample comprised peripheral blood or thyroid tissue (not recorded which). These receptors originate from an adult man with Graves' hyperthyroidism. The conserved cysteine and the conserved F or W are not part of the CDR3 here. The order of the fields is V gene, J gene, CDR3 protein.

V gene: TRBV25-1
J gene: TRBJ2-3
CDR3 protein: ASRPDSTDTQY

V gene: TRBV20-1
J gene: TRBJ2-7
CDR3 protein: SARDRPGSYEQY

V gene: TRBV10-2
J gene: TRBJ2-7
CDR3 protein: ASSFSVAGAYEQY

V gene: TRBV5-1
J gene: TRBJ2-7
CDR3 protein: ASSTETGSSYEQY

V gene: TRBV7-9
J gene: TRBJ2-5
CDR3 protein: ASSSPLAGAFQETQY

V gene: TRBV20-1
J gene: TRBJ2-7
CDR3 protein: SACDRHNSSYEQY

V gene: TRBV11-2
J gene: TRBJ2-7
CDR3 protein: ASSLVSGGYKGRHEQY

V gene: TRBV29-1
J gene: TRBJ2-5
CDR3 protein: SYEGWSTQY

V gene: TRBV10-3
J gene: TRBJ1-2
CDR3 protein: AIMEGRTGYYGYT

V gene: TRBV27
J gene: TRBJ2-7
CDR3 protein: ASSMGLAGLHEQY

V gene: TRBV10-3
J gene: TRBJ1-3
CDR3 protein: AISVRGPDSGNTIY

V gene: TRBV7-9
J gene: TRBJ2-7
CDR3 protein: ASSLRTRPESSHEQY

V gene: TRBV6-6
J gene: TRBJ2-7
CDR3 protein: ASSYRGRTYEQY

V gene: TRBV9
J gene: TRBJ2-2
CDR3 protein: ASSVEVRWTGELF

V gene: TRBV10-3
J gene: TRBJ2-2
CDR3 protein: AISYSNRGRTGELF

V gene: TRBV29-1
J gene: TRBJ1-2
CDR3 protein: SVVVGWAEGYT

V gene: TRBV7-2
J gene: TRBJ1-1
CDR3 protein: ASSSPRENTEAF

V gene: TRBV2
J gene: TRBJ2-5
CDR3 protein: ACSASTQETQY

V gene: TRBV20-1
J gene: TRBJ2-7
CDR3 protein: SASGGRKPYEQY

V gene: TRBV6-5
J gene: TRBJ1-2
CDR3 protein: ASSNPGGNGYT

V gene: TRBV4-3
J gene: TRBJ2-7
CDR3 protein: ASSHPRGTGDYEQY

V gene: TRBV10-3
J gene: TRBJ2-6
CDR3 protein: AISGPGQGIPGANVLT

V gene: TRBV7-2
J gene: TRBJ2-5
CDR3 protein: AGSLSSETQY

V gene: TRBV10-3
J gene: TRBJ2-7
CDR3 protein: AISQGYEQY

V gene: TRBV20-1
J gene: TRBJ2-2
CDR3 protein: SAPDRKRIGELF

V gene: TRBV19
J gene: TRBJ2-5
CDR3 protein: ASSPSGGRFQETQY

V gene: TRBV7-2
J gene: TRBJ1-2
CDR3 protein: ASSSSRGIVDGYT

V gene: TRBV5-6
J gene: TRBJ1-4
CDR3 protein: ASSLAGTANEKLF

V gene: TRBV4-1
J gene: TRBJ1-1
CDR3 protein: ASSPRQGPNTEAF

V gene: TRBV11-2
J gene: TRBJ2-7
CDR3 protein: ASRPALFYEQY

V gene: TRBV10-3
J gene: TRBJ1-5
CDR3 protein: ASSYPTSVGNQPQH

V gene: TRBV29-1
J gene: TRBJ2-7
CDR3 protein: SVEDPGDTYEQY

V gene: TRBV11-2
J gene: TRBJ2-7
CDR3 protein: ASSLNPGVSQY